The rows below give T cell receptor beta chains drawn from one sample of a study of T cell responses to AZD1222 COVID-19 vaccine. The table came from immunoSEQ multiplex PCR; TCRdb's copy has only in-frame clones and leaves some out. The sample shows roughly 120,000 clones, 85% to 90% of them seen only once. The material sequenced was peripheral blood, taken on day 0 of AZD1222 vaccination. These receptors were collected from an adult in good health. Both conserved end residues are part of each CDR3. The D gene is left open where the match is weak. Rows may omit the clone size; those that give it use once, few, many or a size class.

TRBV30	.	.	TRBJ2-1	TGTGCCTGGGCTCTGGCAGGGGGGAATGAGCAGTTCTTC	CAWALAGGNEQFF
TRBV11-1	.	.	TRBJ1-5	TGTGCCAGCAGCTTAGCCATGAATCAGCCCCAGCATTTT	CASSLAMNQPQHF
TRBV28	.	.	TRBJ1-2	TGTGCCAGCAGTTTATTTAACTATGGCTACACCTTC	CASSLFNYGYTF
TRBV7-9	.	TRBD2	TRBJ2-7	TGTGCCAGCAGCTTAGGTGGGACTAGCTACGAGCAGTACTTC	CASSLGGTSYEQYF
TRBV19	.	TRBD1	TRBJ2-7	TGTGCCAGTAGAAGGGGACAGGGGGCAGAGCAGTACTTC	CASRRGQGAEQYF
TRBV6-5	.	.	TRBJ1-1	TGTGCCAGCAGTTACTCCCGGTTGATGAACACTGAAGCTTTCTTT	CASSYSRLMNTEAFF
TRBV5-1	.	.	TRBJ2-1	TGCGCCAGCAGCTTGGATGGGAGTTCCTACAATGAGCAGTTCTTC	CASSLDGSSYNEQFF
TRBV7-3	.	.	TRBJ2-2	TGTGCCAGCAGTGCCGGGGCCGGGGAGCTGTTTTTT	CASSAGAGELFF
TRBV4-1	few	.	TRBJ1-2	TGCGCCAGCAGGGGAGGGGGCTATGGCTACACCTTC	CASRGGGYGYTF
TRBV7-9	.	TRBD1	TRBJ1-2	TGTGCCAGCAGCCTCGGGACAGGTACAGCTGGTGGCTACACCTTC	CASSLGTGTAGGYTF
TRBV6-5	.	.	TRBJ2-7	TGTGCCAGCAGTTACTCGATGGTCTCCTACGAGCAGTACTTC	CASSYSMVSYEQYF
TRBV4-1	once	.	TRBJ2-3	TGCGCCAGCAGCCCAAGGTCCGGCACAGATACGCAGTATTTT	CASSPRSGTDTQYF
TRBV30	.	.	TRBJ2-1	TGTGCCTGGAGCCTTAGGGGGAGAGGAGACAATGAGCAGTTCTTC	CAWSLRGRGDNEQFF
TRBV2	.	.	TRBJ1-6	TGTGCCAGCAGGGGCACGGAGGATTCACCCCTCCACTTT	CASRGTEDSPLHF
TRBV7-8	.	TRBD1	TRBJ1-1	TGTGCCAGCATCCCCGGGACAGGGAGGACTGAAGCTTTCTTT	CASIPGTGRTEAFF
TRBV6-4	.	.	TRBJ2-1	TGTGCCAGCAGTGACTATCAATCCGAGCAGTTCTTC	CASSDYQSEQFF
TRBV21-1	once	.	TRBJ1-5	TGTGCCAGCAGCAAAAGCCCGACAGGGTATGGGGATCAGCCCCAGCATTTT	CASSKSPTGYGDQPQHF
TRBV2	once	.	TRBJ1-5	TGTGCCAGCAGTCCGGGCAGGACACCGAATCAGCCCCAGCATTTT	CASSPGRTPNQPQHF
TRBV9	once	TRBD1	TRBJ1-2	TGTGCCAGCAGCGTAGCCGGGACAGGGGACGGCTACACCTTC	CASSVAGTGDGYTF
TRBV9	.	TRBD1	TRBJ2-7	TGTGCCAGCAGCGTAGGGACAGGTCCATCCTACGAGCAGTACTTC	CASSVGTGPSYEQYF
TRBV6-5	once	.	TRBJ2-7	TGTGCCAGCAGTTTCCTTAGGACGGAGAAAGCCTACGAGCAGTACTTC	CASSFLRTEKAYEQYF
TRBV7-9	.	.	TRBJ2-7	TGTGCCAGCACCCTACAGGGAGACTACGAGCAGTACTTC	CASTLQGDYEQYF
TRBV5-4	.	TRBD2	TRBJ2-3	TGTGCCAGCTCTATGGGCGGGAGAGGAGATACGCAGTATTTT	CASSMGGRGDTQYF
TRBV5-4	.	.	TRBJ1-6	TGTGCCAGCAGCCCGGGACACTCTGGAACCTATAATTCACCCCTCCACTTT	CASSPGHSGTYNSPLHF
TRBV2	once	TRBD1	TRBJ1-5	TGTGCCAGCCTGGGGGGACAGAGGATCAATCAGCCCCAGCATTTT	CASLGGQRINQPQHF
TRBV30	.	TRBD1	TRBJ1-2	TGTGCCTGGAGTGGCGGACAGGGCTTGGGCTACACCTTC	CAWSGGQGLGYTF
TRBV14	.	.	TRBJ2-7	TGTGCCAGCAGCCACCAGCCTCCCTACGAGCAGTACTTC	CASSHQPPYEQYF
TRBV9	.	.	TRBJ2-2	TGTGCCAGCAGCAATGCGGTGGGGGTGGCCGGGGAGCTGTTTTTT	CASSNAVGVAGELFF